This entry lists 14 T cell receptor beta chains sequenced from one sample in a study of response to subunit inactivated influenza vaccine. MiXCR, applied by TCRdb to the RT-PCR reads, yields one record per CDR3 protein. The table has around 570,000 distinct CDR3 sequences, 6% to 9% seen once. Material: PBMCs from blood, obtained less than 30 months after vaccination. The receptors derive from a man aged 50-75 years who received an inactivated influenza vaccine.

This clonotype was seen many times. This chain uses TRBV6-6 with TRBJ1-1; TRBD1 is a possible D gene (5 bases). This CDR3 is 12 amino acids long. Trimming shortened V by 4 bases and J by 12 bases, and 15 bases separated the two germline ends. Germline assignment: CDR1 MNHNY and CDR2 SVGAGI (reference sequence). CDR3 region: CASSSPGGETFF. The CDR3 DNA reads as TGTGCCAGCAGTTCTCCTGGGGGAGAGACTTTCTTT.

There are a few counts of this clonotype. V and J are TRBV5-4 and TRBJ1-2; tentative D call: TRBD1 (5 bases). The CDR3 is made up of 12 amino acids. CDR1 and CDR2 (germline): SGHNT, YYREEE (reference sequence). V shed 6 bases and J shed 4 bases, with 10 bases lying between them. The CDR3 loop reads CASNGHSYGYTF. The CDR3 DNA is TGTGCCAGCAACGGACACTCCTATGGCTACACCTTC.

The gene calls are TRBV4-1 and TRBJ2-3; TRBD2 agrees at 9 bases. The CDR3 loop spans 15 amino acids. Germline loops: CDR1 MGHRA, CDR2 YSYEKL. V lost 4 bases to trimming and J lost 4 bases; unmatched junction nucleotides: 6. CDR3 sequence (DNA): TGCGCCAGCAGCCGAGTCGCGGGGGGGCCAGATACGCAGTATTTT. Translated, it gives CASSRVAGGPDTQYF.

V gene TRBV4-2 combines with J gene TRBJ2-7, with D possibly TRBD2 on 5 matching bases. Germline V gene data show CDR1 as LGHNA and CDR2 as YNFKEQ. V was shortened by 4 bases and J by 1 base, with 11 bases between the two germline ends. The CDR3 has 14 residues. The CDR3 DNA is TGTGCCAGCAGCCTCGGGATTGCTTCCTACGAGCAGTACTTC. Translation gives CASSLGIASYEQYF.

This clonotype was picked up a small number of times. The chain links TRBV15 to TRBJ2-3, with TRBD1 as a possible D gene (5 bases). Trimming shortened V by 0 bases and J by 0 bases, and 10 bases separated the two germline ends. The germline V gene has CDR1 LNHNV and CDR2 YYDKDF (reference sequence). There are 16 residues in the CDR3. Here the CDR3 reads CATSRDRQPSTDTQYF. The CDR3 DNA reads TGTGCCACCAGCAGAGATCGACAGCCTAGCACAGATACGCAGTATTTT.

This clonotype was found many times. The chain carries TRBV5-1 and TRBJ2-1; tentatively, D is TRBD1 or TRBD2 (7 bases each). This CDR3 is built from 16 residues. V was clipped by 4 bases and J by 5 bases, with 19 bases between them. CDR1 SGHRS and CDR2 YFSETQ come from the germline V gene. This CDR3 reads CASSVRGAGGDNEQFF. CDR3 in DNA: TGCGCCAGCAGCGTGAGGGGCGCAGGGGGGGACAATGAGCAGTTCTTC.

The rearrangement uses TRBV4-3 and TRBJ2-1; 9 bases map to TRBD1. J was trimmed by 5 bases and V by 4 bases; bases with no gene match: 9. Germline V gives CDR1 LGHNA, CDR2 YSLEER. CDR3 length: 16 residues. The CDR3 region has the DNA TGCGCCAGCAGCCGAGAACCGGGACAGGGAGACAATGAGCAGTTCTTC. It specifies CASSREPGQGDNEQFF.

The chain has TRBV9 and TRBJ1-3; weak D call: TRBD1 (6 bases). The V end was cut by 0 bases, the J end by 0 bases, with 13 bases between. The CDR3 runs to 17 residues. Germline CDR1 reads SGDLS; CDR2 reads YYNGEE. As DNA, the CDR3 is TGTGCCAGCAGCGTAGCCCCGACAGGCCCCTCTGGAAACACCATATATTTT. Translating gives CASSVAPTGPSGNTIYF. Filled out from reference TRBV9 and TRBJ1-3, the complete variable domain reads DSGVTQTPKHLITATGQRVTLRCSPRSGDLSVYWYQQSLDQGLQFLIQYYNGEERAKGNILERFSAQQFPDLHSELNLSSLELGDSALYFCASSVAPTGPSGNTIYFGEGSWLTVV.

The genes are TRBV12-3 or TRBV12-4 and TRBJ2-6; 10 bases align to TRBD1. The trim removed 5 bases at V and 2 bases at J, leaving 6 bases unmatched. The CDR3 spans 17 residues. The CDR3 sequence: CASSPGQGNPGANVLTF. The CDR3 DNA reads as TGTGCCAGCAGTCCGGGACAGGGGAATCCTGGGGCCAACGTCCTGACTTTC.

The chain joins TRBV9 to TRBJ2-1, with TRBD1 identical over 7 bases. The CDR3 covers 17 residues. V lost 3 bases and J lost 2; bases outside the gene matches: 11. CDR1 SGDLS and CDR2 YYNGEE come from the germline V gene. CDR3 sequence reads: CASSASQQGKTYNEQFF. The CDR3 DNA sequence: TGTGCCAGCAGCGCCTCACAACAGGGGAAAACCTACAATGAGCAGTTCTTC.

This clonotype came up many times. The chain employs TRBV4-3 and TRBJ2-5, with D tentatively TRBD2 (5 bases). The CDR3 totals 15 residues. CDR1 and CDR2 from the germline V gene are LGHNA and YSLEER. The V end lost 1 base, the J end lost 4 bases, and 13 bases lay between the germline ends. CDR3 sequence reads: CASSQAFGKRETQYF. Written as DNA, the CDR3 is TGCGCCAGCAGCCAAGCCTTCGGGAAACGAGAGACCCAGTACTTC.

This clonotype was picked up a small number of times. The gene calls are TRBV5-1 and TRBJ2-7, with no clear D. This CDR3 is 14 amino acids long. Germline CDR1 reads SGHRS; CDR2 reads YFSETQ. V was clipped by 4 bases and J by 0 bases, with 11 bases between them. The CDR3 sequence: CASSPPTNSYEQYF. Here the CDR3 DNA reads TGCGCCAGCAGCCCCCCTACAAACTCCTACGAGCAGTACTTC.

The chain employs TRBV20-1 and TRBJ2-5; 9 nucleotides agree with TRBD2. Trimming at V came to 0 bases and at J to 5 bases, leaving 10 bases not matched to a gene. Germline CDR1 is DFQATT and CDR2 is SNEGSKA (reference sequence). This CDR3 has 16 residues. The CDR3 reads CSARDSSGGLLETQYF. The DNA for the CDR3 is TGCAGTGCTAGAGATTCAAGCGGGGGGTTGCTGGAGACCCAGTACTTC.

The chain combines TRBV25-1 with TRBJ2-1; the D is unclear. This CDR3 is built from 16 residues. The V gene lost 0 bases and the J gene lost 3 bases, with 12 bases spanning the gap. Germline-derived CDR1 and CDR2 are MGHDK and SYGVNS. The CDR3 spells CASSEYGLVDYNEQFF. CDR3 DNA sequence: TGTGCCAGCAGTGAATATGGCCTCGTCGACTACAATGAGCAGTTCTTC.